These 22 T cell receptor beta chains came from one sample sequenced in a study of cytomegalovirus exposure and HLA in healthy donors. The PCR made use of 60 Vbeta and 13 Jbeta primers. This table comes from immunoSEQ multiplex PCR, and its TCRdb copy is limited to in-frame clones, with some not included. Among about 160,000 clones listed, 70% to 90% were seen once. The material sequenced was PBMCs. The receptors originated from a male donor in good health and CMV-seronegative.

This clone has just one count. This sequence joins TRBV19 and TRBJ2-7, with 8 bases identical to TRBD1. The CDR3 sequence is 13 residues long. The germline V gene has CDR1 LNHDA and CDR2 SQIVND (reference sequence). V lost 5 bases and J lost 0; bases outside the gene matches: 0. The chain's CDR3 is CASSGTGSYEQYF. CDR3 coding DNA: TGTGCCAGTAGTGGGACAGGCTCCTACGAGCAGTACTTC.

The rearrangement uses TRBV27 and TRBJ2-3, with D possibly matching TRBD2 (6 bases). The V gene lost 6 bases and the J gene lost 8 bases, with 12 bases spanning the gap. This CDR3 is built from 12 residues. Germline CDR1 reads MNHEY; CDR2 reads SMNVEV (reference sequence). DNA for the CDR3: TGTGCCAGCAGGAGGGACTCCTCTACGCAGTATTTT. It is translated as CASRRDSSTQYF.

The CDR3 region has the DNA TGTGCCAGCAGCTTATCCGCTAGCGGGAGTCATGAGCAGTTCTTC. Translated, it gives CASSLSASGSHEQFF. The chain recombines TRBV7-2 with TRBJ2-1, with 10 nucleotides matching TRBD2. Looked up from germline, CDR1 is SGHTA and CDR2 is FQGNSA. This CDR3 has 15 residues. V shed 2 bases, J shed 8 bases, and the junction held 6 bases outside the gene matches.

J is TRBJ2-7 and V is TRBV11-3, with 10 bases aligning to TRBD1. V was pared by 5 bases and J by 3 bases, with 4 bases of the junction left unmatched. This CDR3 is built from 14 residues. Germline V gene lookup returns CDR1 SGHNT and CDR2 YENEEA. This CDR3 reads CASSARDRGYEQYF. In nucleotides, the CDR3 is TGTGCCAGCAGCGCCCGGGACAGGGGCTACGAGCAGTACTTC.

This clone was counted once. This chain uses TRBV4-2 with TRBJ2-5; TRBD2 aligns across 12 bases. CDR1 and CDR2 (germline): LGHNA, YNFKEQ. CDR3 length: 15 residues. The junction had 4 bases not matched to a gene; V was cut back by 6 bases and J by 2 bases. The CDR3, as DNA: TGTGCCAGCAGAAGGACTAGCGGGATTCAAGAGACCCAGTACTTC. Its protein is CASRRTSGIQETQYF.

The chain is built from TRBV4-1 and TRBJ2-5; the match to TRBD2 covers 9 bases. V shed 0 bases and J 5 bases; nucleotides not matched to a gene: 10. This CDR3 spans 17 amino acids. Germline CDR1 and CDR2: MGHRA and YSYEKL. The CDR3 region has the DNA TGCGCCAGCAGCCAAGATGGGGCGGGGGGGCTAGTGGAGACCCAGTACTTC. Protein: CASSQDGAGGLVETQYF.

The chain employs TRBV7-9 and TRBJ2-3; D perhaps matches TRBD1 (7 bases). Germline CDR1 is SEHNR and CDR2 is FQNEAQ (reference sequence). V was trimmed by 8 bases and J by 1 base, leaving 16 bases between them. The CDR3 has 15 amino acids. CDR3 protein: CASGWTGGGTDTQYF. The CDR3 region has the DNA TGTGCCAGCGGATGGACAGGCGGGGGCACAGATACGCAGTATTTT. Looking up the rest from reference TRBV7-9 and TRBJ2-3 gives the full variable domain: DTGVSQNPRHKITKRGQNVTFRCDPISEHNRLYWYRQTLGQGPEFLTYFQNEAQLEKSRLLSDRFSAERPKGSFSTLEIQRTEQGDSAMYLCASGWTGGGTDTQYFGPGTRLTVL.

This sequence joins TRBV19 and TRBJ1-5; no firm D call. The CDR3 is made up of 11 amino acids. Germline CDR1 LNHDA, CDR2 SQIVND (reference sequence). The V end lost 10 bases, the J end lost 0 bases, and 4 bases lay between the germline ends. For the CDR3, the DNA is TGTGCCATAGATAGCAATCAGCCCCAGCATTTT. Translation: CAIDSNQPQHF.

This clone was picked up a small number of times. This chain joins TRBV19 and TRBJ2-7; D may be TRBD2 (6 bases). Trimming left V 4 bases short and J 0 bases short, with 10 bases between. Per the germline V gene, CDR1 is LNHDA and CDR2 is SQIVND (reference sequence). The CDR3 is 14 residues long. This chain's CDR3 is CASSTQGGSYEQYF. CDR3 nucleotide sequence: TGTGCCAGTAGTACCCAGGGAGGCTCCTACGAGCAGTACTTC.

The chain is built from TRBV4-3 and TRBJ1-2, with 11 bases lining up with TRBD1. This CDR3 is built from 15 residues. The trim removed 1 base at V and 3 bases at J, leaving 1 base unmatched. Germline CDR1 reads LGHNA; CDR2 reads YSLEER. The CDR3 reads CASSQGTGGDYGYTF. CDR3 DNA sequence: TGCGCCAGCAGCCAAGGGACAGGGGGCGACTATGGCTACACCTTC.

This clone was observed once. For the CDR3, the DNA is TGTGCTAGTGGAGAAGTCGGGACAGGGGCTAACTATGGCTACACCTTC. It encodes CASGEVGTGANYGYTF. V and J are TRBV12-5 and TRBJ1-2; 10 bases agree with TRBD1. The CDR3 spans 16 residues. Trimming took 6 bases from V and 0 from J; bases not matched to a gene: 7. From germline, CDR1 is LGHNT and CDR2 FRNRAP.

This clone was recorded once. The chain recombines TRBV18 with TRBJ2-3, with D possibly matching TRBD2 (6 bases). In germline, CDR1 is KGHSH, CDR2 LQKENI. The CDR3 consists of 15 residues. V lost 2 bases and J 0 bases, leaving 9 bases between the germline ends. CDR3: CASSPTGESTDTQYF. The DNA of the CDR3 is TGTGCCAGCTCACCAACGGGGGAGAGCACAGATACGCAGTATTTT.

The J gene is TRBJ2-3, the V gene TRBV9, with D perhaps matching TRBD1 (5 bases). The CDR3 covers 15 residues. Germline V gene data show CDR1 as SGDLS and CDR2 as YYNGEE. V shed 1 base and J shed 2 bases, with 11 bases lying between them. Here the CDR3 DNA reads TGTGCCAGCAGCGTATTGGGGCAAGACACAGATACGCAGTATTTT. It is translated as CASSVLGQDTDTQYF.

The chain is built from TRBV4-1 and TRBJ2-3, with TRBD1 identical over 10 bases. Germline V lookup: CDR1 MGHRA, CDR2 YSYEKL. With V trimmed by 4 bases and J by 2 bases, 3 bases remained unmatched. The CDR3 spans 15 residues. CDR3 region: CASSRGQGLTDTQYF. CDR3 coding DNA: TGCGCCAGCAGCCGGGGACAGGGGCTCACAGATACGCAGTATTTT.

This clone is a singleton in its sample. This sequence joins TRBV19 and TRBJ1-1; TRBD1 agrees at 7 bases. The CDR3 covers 16 residues. Germline V gene data show CDR1 as LNHDA and CDR2 as SQIVND (reference sequence). V lost 4 bases to trimming and J lost 0 bases; unmatched junction nucleotides: 8. CDR3 loop: CASSSAAGGMNTEAFF. The CDR3 bases are TGTGCCAGTAGTAGTGCTGCAGGGGGGATGAACACTGAAGCTTTCTTT.

The rearrangement joins TRBV28 to TRBJ1-3; D may be TRBD1 (6 bases). CDR1 is MDHEN, CDR2 SYDVKM, per germline. There are 16 residues in the CDR3. Trimming took 3 bases from V and 8 from J, leaving 20 bases between them. CDR3: CASSLLGQPFGDTIYF. DNA for the CDR3: TGTGCCAGCAGTTTGTTAGGACAGCCTTTCGGGGACACCATATATTTT. Using reference TRBV28 and TRBJ1-3 for the parts outside the CDR3, the full variable domain is DVKVTQSSRYLVKRTGEKVFLECVQDMDHENMFWYRQDPGLGLRLIYFSYDVKMKEKGDIPEGYSVSREKKERFSLILESASTNQTSMYLCASSLLGQPFGDTIYFGEGSWLTVV.

The chain is built from TRBV19 and TRBJ2-7; D is unclear. The CDR3 is 14 amino acids. Trimming cost V 4 bases and J 2 bases, with 12 bases left between them. Germline loops: CDR1 LNHDA, CDR2 SQIVND (reference sequence). The chain's CDR3 is CASSRIPGPYEQYF. CDR3 DNA: TGTGCCAGTAGTAGGATCCCAGGCCCCTACGAGCAGTACTTC.

This sequence joins TRBV7-2 and TRBJ2-3, with D unresolved. The CDR3 runs 17 residues. Germline CDR1 SGHTA, CDR2 FQGNSA. Trimming took 5 bases from V and 0 from J, leaving 18 bases between them. The CDR3 DNA reads TGTGCCAGCAGCCCCCGTGCCCGCGCTTCTAGCACAGATACGCAGTATTTT. It is translated as CASSPRARASSTDTQYF.

V is TRBV7-3 and J is TRBJ2-2, with D possibly TRBD1 on 5 matching bases. The CDR3 covers 14 residues. V lost 3 bases, J lost 4 bases, and 9 bases lay in between. Germline lookup yields CDR1 SGHTA and CDR2 FQGTGA. The chain's CDR3 is CASSLGRVTGELFF. CDR3 coding DNA: TGTGCCAGCAGCTTGGGCAGGGTCACCGGGGAGCTGTTTTTT.

The rearrangement joins TRBV5-8 to TRBJ1-4; D is possibly TRBD1 (6 bases). Trimming shortened V by 4 bases and J by 6 bases, and 13 bases separated the two germline ends. The CDR3 runs to 14 residues. CDR1 and CDR2 from the germline V gene are SGHTS and YDEGEE. CDR3 in amino acids: CASSRWTVDEKLFF. For the CDR3, the DNA is TGTGCCAGCAGCCGCTGGACAGTAGATGAAAAACTGTTTTTT.

The chain uses TRBV7-9 and TRBJ1-1, with 7 bases that match TRBD1. After removal of 4 bases from V and 5 bases from J, the junction contained 7 bases not matched to a gene. This CDR3 has 14 amino acids. Germline-derived CDR1 and CDR2 are SEHNR and FQNEAQ (reference sequence). The CDR3: CASSSGQDRTEAFF. Here the CDR3 DNA reads TGTGCCAGCAGCTCAGGACAGGATAGGACTGAAGCTTTCTTT.

Only a few counts were recorded for this clone. The rearrangement links TRBV6-8 to TRBJ2-1; D is ambiguous. The ends were cut back, 7 bases at V and 7 bases at J, with 8 bases in the middle. Germline V CDR1 and CDR2: MNHGY, SAAAGT. The CDR3 has 11 residues. CDR3 in amino acids: CASIPLNEQFF. CDR3 bases: TGTGCCAGCATCCCACTAAATGAGCAGTTCTTC.